The 5 T cell receptor beta chains below come from one sample, sequenced in a study of blood T cells in healthy people across ages. The authors ran a second PCR of about 6 to 11 cycles using a sample-barcoded 5' primer and a J-beta primer mix. TCRdb recomputed calls from the 5' RACE reads with MiXCR, one row per CDR3 protein. In the table there are just under 750,000 distinct CDR3 sequences, approximately 22% of which are singletons. Sample: blood. The receptors here all came from a man aged 65 to 85 in good health.

V and J are TRBV9 and TRBJ1-5; D is possibly TRBD1 (5 bases). V was trimmed by 3 bases and J by 0 bases, leaving 13 bases between them. The CDR3 is 16 residues long. Germline V CDR1 and CDR2: SGDLS, YYNGEE. The CDR3 DNA reads TGTGCCAGCAGCGCCGAGGCTGGGGGTAGCAATCAGCCCCAGCATTTT. Protein sequence: CASSAEAGGSNQPQHF.

In regard to this clonotype: Germline and junction disagree at one end, which may indicate a read error. This chain uses TRBV27 with TRBJ2-2; D is undetermined. Germline V gives CDR1 MNHEY, CDR2 SMNVEV (reference sequence). This CDR3 region has 14 residues. DNA of the CDR3: TGTGCCAGCCGTTTATTAGGACCCACCGGGGAGCTGTTTTTT. This gives the protein CASRLLGPTGELFF.

This clonotype was recorded a few times. The chain is built from TRBV15 and TRBJ1-1, with a tentative D call TRBD1 (5 bases). This CDR3 spans 14 amino acids. V was trimmed by 0 bases and J by 11 bases, leaving 16 bases between them. Germline values: CDR1 LNHNV, CDR2 YYDKDF (reference sequence). The CDR3 loop is CATSRDFSGFAAFF. Written as DNA, the CDR3 is TGTGCCACCAGCAGAGATTTTTCAGGGTTTGCGGCTTTCTTT. The whole variable domain, remainder taken from reference TRBV15 and TRBJ1-1, is DAMVIQNPRYQVTQFGKPVTLSCSQTLNHNVMYWYQQKSSQAPKLLFHYYDKDFNNEADTPDNFQSRRPNTSFCFLDIRSPGLGDTAMYLCATSRDFSGFAAFFGQGTRLTVV.

The table lists this clonotype with a few counts. The junction and the germline gene differ at one end; a read error may be behind it. The V gene is TRBV4-2, the J gene TRBJ2-5; D uncertain. CDR1 LGHNA and CDR2 YNFKEQ come from the germline V gene. CDR3 size: 13 residues. CDR3: CAGSQDGRETQYF. As DNA, the CDR3 is TGTGCCGGCAGCCAAGATGGGCGAGAGACCCAGTACTTC.

This rearrangement joins TRBV25-1 to TRBJ2-1, with a tentative D call TRBD1 (5 bases). Trimming stripped 8 bases from V and 2 bases from J, with 16 bases between. Germline-derived CDR1 and CDR2 are MGHDK and SYGVNS. This CDR3 is 15 amino acids long. CDR3 sequence (DNA): TGTGCCAGCCGGATAACAACAGGAACCTACAATGAGCAGTTCTTC. Translating it yields CASRITTGTYNEQFF.